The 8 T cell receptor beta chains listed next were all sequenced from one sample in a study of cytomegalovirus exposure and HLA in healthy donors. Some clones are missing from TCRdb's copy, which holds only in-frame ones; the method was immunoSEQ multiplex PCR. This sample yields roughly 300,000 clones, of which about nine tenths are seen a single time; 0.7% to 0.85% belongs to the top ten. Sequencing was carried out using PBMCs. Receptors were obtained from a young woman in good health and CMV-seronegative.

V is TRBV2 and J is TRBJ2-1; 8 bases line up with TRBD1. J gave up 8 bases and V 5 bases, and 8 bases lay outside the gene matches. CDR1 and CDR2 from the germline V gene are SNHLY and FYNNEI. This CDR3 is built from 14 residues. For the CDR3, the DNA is TGTGCCAGCAGTAGGAGACAGGGGAACCATGAGCAGTTCTTC. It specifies CASSRRQGNHEQFF.

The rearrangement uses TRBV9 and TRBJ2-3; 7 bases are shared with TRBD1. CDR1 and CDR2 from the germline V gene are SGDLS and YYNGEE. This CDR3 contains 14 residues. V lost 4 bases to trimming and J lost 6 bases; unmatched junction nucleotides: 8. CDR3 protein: CASSPRQGGDTQYF. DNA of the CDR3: TGTGCCAGCAGCCCCAGACAGGGTGGCGATACGCAGTATTTT.

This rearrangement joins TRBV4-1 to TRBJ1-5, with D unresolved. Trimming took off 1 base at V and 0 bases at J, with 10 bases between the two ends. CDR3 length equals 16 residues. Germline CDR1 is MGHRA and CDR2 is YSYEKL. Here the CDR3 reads CASSQGGRNSNQPQHF. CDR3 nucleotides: TGCGCCAGCAGCCAAGGAGGTCGAAATAGCAATCAGCCCCAGCATTTT.

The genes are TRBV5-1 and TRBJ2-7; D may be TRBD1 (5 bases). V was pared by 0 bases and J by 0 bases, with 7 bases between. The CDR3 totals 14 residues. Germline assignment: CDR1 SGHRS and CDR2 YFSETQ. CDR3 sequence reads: CASSLGQLSYEQYF. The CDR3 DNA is TGCGCCAGCAGCTTGGGACAGCTCTCCTACGAGCAGTACTTC.

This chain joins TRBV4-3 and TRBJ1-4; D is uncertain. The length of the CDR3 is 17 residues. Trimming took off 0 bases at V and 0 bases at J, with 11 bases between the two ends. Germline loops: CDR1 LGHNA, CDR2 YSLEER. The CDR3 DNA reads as TGCGCCAGCAGCCAAGATGGGCAGCGGGCAACTAATGAAAAACTGTTTTTT. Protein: CASSQDGQRATNEKLFF.

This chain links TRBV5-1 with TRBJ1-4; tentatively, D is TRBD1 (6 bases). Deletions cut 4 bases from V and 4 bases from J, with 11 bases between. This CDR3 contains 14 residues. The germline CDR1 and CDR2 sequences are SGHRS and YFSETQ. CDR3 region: CASSIDRSNEKLFF. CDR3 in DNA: TGCGCCAGCAGCATCGACAGGAGTAATGAAAAACTGTTTTTT.

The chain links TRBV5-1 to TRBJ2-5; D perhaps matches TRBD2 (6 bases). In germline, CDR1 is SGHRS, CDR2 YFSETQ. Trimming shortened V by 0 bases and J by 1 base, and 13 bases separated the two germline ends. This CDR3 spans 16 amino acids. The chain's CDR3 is CASSLVASALQETQYF. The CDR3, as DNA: TGCGCCAGCAGCTTGGTGGCTAGCGCACTCCAAGAGACCCAGTACTTC.

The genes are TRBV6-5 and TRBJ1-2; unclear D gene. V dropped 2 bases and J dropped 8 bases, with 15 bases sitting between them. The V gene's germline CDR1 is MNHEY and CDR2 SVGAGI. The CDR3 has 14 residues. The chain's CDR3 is CASSYNPRGGGYTF. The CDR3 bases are TGTGCCAGCAGTTACAACCCGCGGGGAGGGGGCTACACCTTC.